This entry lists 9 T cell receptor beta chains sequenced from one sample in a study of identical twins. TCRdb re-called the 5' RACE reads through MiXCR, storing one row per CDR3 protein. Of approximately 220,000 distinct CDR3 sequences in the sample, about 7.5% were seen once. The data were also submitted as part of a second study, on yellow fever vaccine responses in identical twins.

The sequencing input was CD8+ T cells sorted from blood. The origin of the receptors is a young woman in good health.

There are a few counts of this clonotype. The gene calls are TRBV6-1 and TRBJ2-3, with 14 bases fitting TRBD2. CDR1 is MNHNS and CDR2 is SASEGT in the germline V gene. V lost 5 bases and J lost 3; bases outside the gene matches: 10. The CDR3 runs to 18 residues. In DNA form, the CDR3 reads TGTGCCAGCAGTAAGGGACTAGCGGGAGTGGTGGTTACAGATACGCAGTATTTT. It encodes CASSKGLAGVVVTDTQYF.

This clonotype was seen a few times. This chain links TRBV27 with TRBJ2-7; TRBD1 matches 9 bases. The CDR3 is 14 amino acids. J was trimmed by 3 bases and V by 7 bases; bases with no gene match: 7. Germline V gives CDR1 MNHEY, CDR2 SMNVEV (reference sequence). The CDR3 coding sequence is TGTGCCAGCACCACCGAGGGACAGGGCTACGAGCAGTACGTC. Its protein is CASTTEGQGYEQYV.

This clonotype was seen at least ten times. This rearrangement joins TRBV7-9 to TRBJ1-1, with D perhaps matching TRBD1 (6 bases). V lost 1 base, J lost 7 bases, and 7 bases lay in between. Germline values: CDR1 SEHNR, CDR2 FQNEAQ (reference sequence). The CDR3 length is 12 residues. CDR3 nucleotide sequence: TGTGCCAGCAGCTTAGGAGGGGGTGAAGCTTTCTTT. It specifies CASSLGGGEAFF.

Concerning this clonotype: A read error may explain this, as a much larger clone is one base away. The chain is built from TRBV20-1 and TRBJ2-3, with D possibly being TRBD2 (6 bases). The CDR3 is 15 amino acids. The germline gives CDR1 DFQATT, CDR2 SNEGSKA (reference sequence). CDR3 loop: CSARDLRGNTYTQYF. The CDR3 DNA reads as TGCAGTGCTAGAGACCTTCGGGGGAACACATATACGCAGTATTTT.

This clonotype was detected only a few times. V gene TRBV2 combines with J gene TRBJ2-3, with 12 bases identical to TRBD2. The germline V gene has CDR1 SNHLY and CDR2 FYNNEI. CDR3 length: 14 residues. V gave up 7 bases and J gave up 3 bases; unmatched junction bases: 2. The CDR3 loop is CASILAGGTDTQYF. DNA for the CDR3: TGTGCCAGCATACTAGCGGGGGGAACAGATACGCAGTATTTT.

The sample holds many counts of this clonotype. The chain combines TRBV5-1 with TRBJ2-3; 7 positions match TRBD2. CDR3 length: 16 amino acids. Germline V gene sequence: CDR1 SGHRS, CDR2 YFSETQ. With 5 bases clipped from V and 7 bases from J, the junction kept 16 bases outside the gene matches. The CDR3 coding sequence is TGCGCCAGCAGGGGAGGGAGGGAGCGCACACAACATACGCAGTATTTT. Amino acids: CASRGGRERTQHTQYF.

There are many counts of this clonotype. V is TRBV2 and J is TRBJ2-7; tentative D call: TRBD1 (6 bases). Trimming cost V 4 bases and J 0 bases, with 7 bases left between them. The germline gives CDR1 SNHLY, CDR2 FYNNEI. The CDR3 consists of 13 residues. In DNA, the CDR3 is TGTGCCAGCAGTGGGACAGACTCCTACGAGCAGTACTTC. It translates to CASSGTDSYEQYF.

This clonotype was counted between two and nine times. The CDR3 bases are TGTGCCAGCAGTGCCGGGACAGGGTCTGAGCAGTACTTC. Protein product: CASSAGTGSEQYF. This chain uses TRBV6-2 or TRBV6-3 with TRBJ2-7; 9 bases match TRBD1. CDR3 length: 13 amino acids. CDR1 MNHEY and CDR2 SVGEGT come from the germline V gene. The trim removed 5 bases at V and 7 bases at J, leaving 6 bases unmatched.

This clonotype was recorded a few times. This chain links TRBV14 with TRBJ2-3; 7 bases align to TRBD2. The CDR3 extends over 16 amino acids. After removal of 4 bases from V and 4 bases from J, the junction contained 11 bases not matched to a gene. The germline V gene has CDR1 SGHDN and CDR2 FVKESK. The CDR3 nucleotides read TGTGCCAGCAGCCCAACCTCGGCGGGGGTGGCAGATACGCAGTATTTT. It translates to CASSPTSAGVADTQYF.